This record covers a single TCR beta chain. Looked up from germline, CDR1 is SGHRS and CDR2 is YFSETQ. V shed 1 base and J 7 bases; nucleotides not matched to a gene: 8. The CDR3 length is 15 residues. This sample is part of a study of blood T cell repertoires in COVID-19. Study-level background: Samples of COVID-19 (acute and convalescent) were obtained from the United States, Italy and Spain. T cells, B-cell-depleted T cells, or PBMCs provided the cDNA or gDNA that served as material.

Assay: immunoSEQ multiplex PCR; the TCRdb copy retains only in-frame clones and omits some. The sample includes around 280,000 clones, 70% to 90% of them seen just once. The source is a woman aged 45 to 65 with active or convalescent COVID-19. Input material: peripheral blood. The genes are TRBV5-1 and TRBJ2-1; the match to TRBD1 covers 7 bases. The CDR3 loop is CASSLTGDKGNEQFF. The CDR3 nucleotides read TGCGCCAGCAGCTTGACAGGGGACAAAGGGAATGAGCAGTTCTTC.